This T cell receptor beta chain derives from a study of blood T cell repertoires in COVID-19. Study overall: Samples of COVID-19 (acute and convalescent) were obtained from the United States, Italy and Spain.

In the source study's methods: Estimation of nucleated cell counts relied on the amplification of reference gene primers. Generated by immunoSEQ multiplex PCR, the TCRdb table keeps only in-frame clones and is missing some. V and J calls and clone size follow that table, whereas D and trimming were derived from the DNA. The repertoire consists of more than 400,000 clones, with roughly 87% occurring once and the leading ten covering approximately 0.7%. V dropped 3 bases and J dropped 0 bases, with 8 bases sitting between them. CDR1 is KGHSH and CDR2 is LQKENI in the germline V gene. This CDR3 is 14 amino acids long. Study members were between about 18 and 95 years old and lived in 24 US regions.

Sequencing input: PBMCs or T cells enriched from blood (not recorded which). The chain links TRBV18 to TRBJ1-1; D not resolved. The TCR sequence derives from a woman aged 18-29 years who had recovered from COVID-19. In nucleotides, the CDR3 is TGTGCCAGCTCACCCGAGGCCTTGAACACTGAAGCTTTCTTT. This sequence encodes CASSPEALNTEAFF.